This T cell receptor (beta chain) originates from a study of OX40 agonist ivuxolimab in advanced cancers. Clones were sequenced by immunoSEQ multiplex PCR, and TCRdb holds only the in-frame ones, with some missing. The profile covers several thousand clones, with 75% to 85% appearing a single time and 20% to 25% taken by the ten largest. The germline CDR1 and CDR2 sequences are SGDLS and YYNGEE. Trimming removed 0 bases at V and 4 bases at J, with 13 bases between. The CDR3 covers 16 residues. The receptor was derived from an adult with an advanced solid tumor such as melanoma, head and neck, liver or kidney cancer. V gene TRBV9 combines with J gene TRBJ2-2; a weak D match, TRBD1 (5 bases). This specimen was CD4+ or CD8+ T cells sorted from blood, taken in a trial of the OX40 agonist ivuxolimab. The CDR3 spells CASSVEGAAVTGELFF. The CDR3 DNA reads TGTGCCAGCAGCGTAGAAGGGGCCGCAGTCACCGGGGAGCTGTTTTTT.